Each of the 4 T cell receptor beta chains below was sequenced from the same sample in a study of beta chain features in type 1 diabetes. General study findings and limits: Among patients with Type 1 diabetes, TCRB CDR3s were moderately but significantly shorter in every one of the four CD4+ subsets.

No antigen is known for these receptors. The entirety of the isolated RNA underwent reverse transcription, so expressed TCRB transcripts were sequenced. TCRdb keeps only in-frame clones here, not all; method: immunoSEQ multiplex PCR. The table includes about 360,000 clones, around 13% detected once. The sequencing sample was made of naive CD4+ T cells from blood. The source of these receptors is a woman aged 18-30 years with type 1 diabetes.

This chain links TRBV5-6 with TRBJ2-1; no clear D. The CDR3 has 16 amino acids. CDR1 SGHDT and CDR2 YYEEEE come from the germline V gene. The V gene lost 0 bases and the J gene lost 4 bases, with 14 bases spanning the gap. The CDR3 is CASSLAVAASYNEQFF. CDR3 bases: TGTGCCAGCAGCTTGGCAGTGGCGGCTTCTTACAATGAGCAGTTCTTC.

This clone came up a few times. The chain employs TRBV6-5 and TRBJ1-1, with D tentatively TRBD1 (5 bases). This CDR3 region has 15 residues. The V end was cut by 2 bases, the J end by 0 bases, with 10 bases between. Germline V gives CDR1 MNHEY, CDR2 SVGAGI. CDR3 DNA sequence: TGTGCCAGCAGTTACCGGGAGGGGATGAACACTGAAGCTTTCTTT. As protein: CASSYREGMNTEAFF.

This CDR3 is CASSPGLAGEGGSYEQYF. DNA for the CDR3: TGTGCCAGCAGCCCTGGACTAGCGGGAGAGGGCGGTTCCTACGAGCAGTACTTC. This sequence joins TRBV21-1 and TRBJ2-7; the table assigns TRBD2, which was not confirmed against the DNA. TRBV21-1 is recorded as a pseudogene. CDR3 length: 18 amino acids.

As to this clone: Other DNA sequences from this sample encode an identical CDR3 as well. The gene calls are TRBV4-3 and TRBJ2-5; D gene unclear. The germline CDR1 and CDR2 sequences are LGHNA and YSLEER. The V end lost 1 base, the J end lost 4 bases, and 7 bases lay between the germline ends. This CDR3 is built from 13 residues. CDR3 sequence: CASSQGSGETQYF. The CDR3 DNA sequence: TGCGCCAGCAGCCAAGGGTCCGGAGAGACCCAGTACTTC.